Sequencing of this T cell receptor (beta chain) was carried out in a study of regulatory T cells in long-lasting Graves disease. Study-wide background: New Graves' disease cases had less than 3 months of antithyroid drugs.

Arm-PCR with iRepertoire HTBI primers amplified the CDR3 regions for these TCR beta libraries. Via MiXCR, TCRdb re-called the multiplex PCR reads, giving one row per CDR3 protein. The table lists about 300,000 distinct CDR3 sequences, about 20% of them singletons, with around 36% in the top ten. Indicated time point: newly diagnosed GD, antithyroid drugs for less than 3 months. From RNA extracted from PBMCs, the TCR library was made. In its sample, this clonotype was seen many times. Its antigen is unknown. Study observations and caveats: Having few samples may have compromised the accuracy. The researchers studied only peripheral blood, not thyroid tissue.

The V gene's germline CDR1 is LNHNV and CDR2 YYDKDF (reference sequence). J was trimmed by 6 bases and V by 3 bases; bases with no gene match: 7. This CDR3 is 14 amino acids long. The TCR originated in a female donor with Graves disease. The input for sequencing was peripheral blood mononuclear cells (PBMCs), taken at new diagnosis, from a patient treated with antithyroid drugs. The V call is TRBV15, the J call TRBJ2-7; 8 bases map to TRBD1. CDR3 in DNA: TGTGCCACCAGCAGGGACAGGGCGGGGAGCGAGCAGTACTTC. Translated, it gives CATSRDRAGSEQYF.